These 12 T cell receptor beta chains were all obtained from the same sample, sequenced in a study of blood T cells in healthy people across ages. Through a sample-barcoded 5' primer and a J-beta primer mix, a second PCR was run for roughly 7 to 11 cycles. TCRdb re-called the 5' RACE reads through MiXCR, storing one row per CDR3 protein. The data contain 1.5 million to 2 million distinct CDR3 sequences, about 50% of them singletons. The sample consisted of blood. These TCRs come from a woman aged 40 to 50 in good health.

The chain couples TRBV6-5 to TRBJ1-5; D uncertain. The V end was cut by 0 bases, the J end by 2 bases, with 11 bases between. The CDR3 length is 16 residues. The germline V gene has CDR1 MNHEY and CDR2 SVGAGI. The CDR3: CASSYSFGDRNQPQHF. The CDR3 DNA reads TGTGCCAGCAGTTACTCGTTCGGGGATCGCAATCAGCCCCAGCATTTT.

This clonotype was found a few times. J is TRBJ1-2 and V is TRBV27; D is perhaps TRBD1 (5 bases). The CDR3 has 13 residues. V lost 6 bases, J lost 5 bases, and 13 bases lay in between. The germline gives CDR1 MNHEY, CDR2 SMNVEV (reference sequence). The CDR3 DNA reads TGTGCCAGCAGGAGAACAGGATTTTATGGCTACACCTTC. Translation gives CASRRTGFYGYTF.

On this clonotype itself: With a much larger clone just one base away, this may be a read error. The gene calls are TRBV7-3 and TRBJ2-4, with 7 bases aligning to TRBD1. The V gene's germline CDR1 is SGHTA and CDR2 FQGTGA. The CDR3 is 13 amino acids. The CDR3, as DNA: TGTGCCAGCAGCACCCGGACAGGAAACATTCGGTACTTC. It specifies CASSTRTGNIRYF. The full variable domain, its missing parts supplied by reference TRBV7-3 and TRBJ2-4, is GAGVSQTPSNKVTEKGKYVELRCDPISGHTALYWYRQSLGQGPEFLIYFQGTGAADDSGLPNDRFFAVRPEGSVSTLKIQRTERGDSAVYLCASSTRTGNIRYFGAGTRLSVL.

This chain joins TRBV6-1 and TRBJ2-5, with 7 positions matching TRBD2. The CDR3 is 15 amino acids. Germline V gene data show CDR1 as MNHNS and CDR2 as SASEGT. Trimming cost V 6 bases and J 3 bases; bases outside gene matches: 10. CDR3 sequence: CASSATGTNKETQYF. CDR3 coding DNA: TGTGCCAGCAGCGCTACCGGGACTAACAAAGAGACCCAGTACTTC.

V usage is TRBV6-6 and J usage is TRBJ2-7, with TRBD1 matching over 8 bases. The V segment lost 7 bases and the J segment 3 bases; nucleotides outside the gene matches: 5. The CDR3 has 13 amino acids. Germline V gives CDR1 MNHNY, CDR2 SVGAGI (reference sequence). This chain's CDR3 is CASKDRGHYEQYF. DNA of the CDR3: TGTGCCAGCAAAGACAGGGGCCACTACGAGCAGTACTTC.

The rearrangement uses TRBV29-1 and TRBJ1-5; TRBD1 agrees at 9 bases. The CDR3 extends over 12 amino acids. Trimming took 6 bases from V and 6 from J; bases not matched to a gene: 3. Germline values: CDR1 SQVTM, CDR2 ANQGSEA. The CDR3 nucleotides are TGCAGCGTAAAACAGGGGGCTCAGCCCCAGCATTTT. As protein: CSVKQGAQPQHF.

This clonotype came up a few times. The chain couples TRBV6-6 to TRBJ1-2; D unclear. Germline V gene sequence: CDR1 MNHNY, CDR2 SVGAGI (reference sequence). CDR3 length: 14 amino acids. Trimming left V 2 bases short and J 4 bases short, with 11 bases between. This CDR3 is CASSYPGESYGYTF. DNA of the CDR3: TGTGCCAGCAGTTACCCTGGGGAGAGCTATGGCTACACCTTC.

There are a few counts of this clonotype. V and J are TRBV9 and TRBJ2-3, with a tentative D call TRBD1 (6 bases). V lost 5 bases and J lost 4, with 11 bases in between. Per the germline V gene, CDR1 is SGDLS and CDR2 is YYNGEE. This CDR3 has 13 amino acids. DNA of the CDR3: TGTGCCAGCAGTATGGGGGCCGCAGATACGCAGTATTTT. It is translated as CASSMGAADTQYF. Full variable domain (missing parts from reference TRBV9 and TRBJ2-3): DSGVTQTPKHLITATGQRVTLRCSPRSGDLSVYWYQQSLDQGLQFLIQYYNGEERAKGNILERFSAQQFPDLHSELNLSSLELGDSALYFCASSMGAADTQYFGPGTRLTVL.

The chain joins TRBV20-1 to TRBJ1-6; no reliable D call. Germline-derived CDR1 and CDR2 are DFQATT and SNEGSKA (reference sequence). The CDR3 extends over 18 amino acids. Deletions cut 0 bases from V and 7 bases from J, with 22 bases between. CDR3 nucleotide sequence: TGCAGTGCTAGAGATCCGGACCGACCGCAAGTTCGGAATTCACCCCTCCACTTT. This codes for CSARDPDRPQVRNSPLHF.

The chain recombines TRBV11-2 with TRBJ2-4; perhaps TRBD2 as D (6 bases). Germline V gene sequence: CDR1 SGHAT, CDR2 FQNNGV. This CDR3 is 15 amino acids long. The V and J ends lost 4 bases and 3 bases respectively, with 13 bases between them. The CDR3: CASSSVGGYKNIQYF. The CDR3 nucleotides read TGTGCCAGCAGCTCAGTCGGGGGTTACAAAAACATTCAGTACTTC.

The DNA for the CDR3 is TGCAGTGCTAGAGAGCTAGCGACGGGCACAGATACGCAGTATTTT. Translated, it gives CSARELATGTDTQYF. The V and J genes are TRBV20-1 and TRBJ2-3, with TRBD2 as a possible D gene (6 bases). Germline loops: CDR1 DFQATT, CDR2 SNEGSKA (reference sequence). The CDR3 totals 15 residues. V lost 0 bases to trimming and J lost 1 base, with 11 bases between them.

V usage is TRBV3-1 and J usage is TRBJ1-2; D not resolved. This CDR3 is 12 amino acids long. V gave up 0 bases and J gave up 9 bases, with 8 bases separating them. Germline-derived CDR1 and CDR2 are LGHDT and YNNKEL (reference sequence). This CDR3 is CASSQDRYRYTF. The DNA for the CDR3 is TGTGCCAGCAGCCAAGACCGGTATCGCTACACCTTC.